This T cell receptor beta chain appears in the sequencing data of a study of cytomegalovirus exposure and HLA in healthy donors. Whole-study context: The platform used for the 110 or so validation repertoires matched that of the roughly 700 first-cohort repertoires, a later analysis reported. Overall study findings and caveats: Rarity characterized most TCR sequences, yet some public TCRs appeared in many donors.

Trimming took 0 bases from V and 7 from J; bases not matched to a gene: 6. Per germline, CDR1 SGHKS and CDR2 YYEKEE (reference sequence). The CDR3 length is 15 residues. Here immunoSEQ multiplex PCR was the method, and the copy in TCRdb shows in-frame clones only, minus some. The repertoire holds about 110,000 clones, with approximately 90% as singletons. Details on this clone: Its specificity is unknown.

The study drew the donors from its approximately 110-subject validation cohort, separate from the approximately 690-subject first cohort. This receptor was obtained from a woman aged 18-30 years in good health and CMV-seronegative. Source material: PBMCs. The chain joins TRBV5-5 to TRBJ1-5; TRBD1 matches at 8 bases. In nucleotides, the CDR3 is TGTGCCAGCAGCTTGGTCGGACAGGGTCGGCAGCCCCAGCATTTT. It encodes CASSLVGQGRQPQHF.